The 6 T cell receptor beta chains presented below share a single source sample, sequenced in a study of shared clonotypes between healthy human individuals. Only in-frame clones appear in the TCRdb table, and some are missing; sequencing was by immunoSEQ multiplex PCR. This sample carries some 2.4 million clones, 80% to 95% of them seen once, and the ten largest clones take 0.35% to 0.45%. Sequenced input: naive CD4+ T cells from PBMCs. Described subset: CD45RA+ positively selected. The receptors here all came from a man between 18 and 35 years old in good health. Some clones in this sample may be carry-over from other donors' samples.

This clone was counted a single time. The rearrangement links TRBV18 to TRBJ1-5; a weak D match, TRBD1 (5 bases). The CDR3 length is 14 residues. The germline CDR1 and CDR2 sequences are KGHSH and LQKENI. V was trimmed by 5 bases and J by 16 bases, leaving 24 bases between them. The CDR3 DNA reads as TGTGCCAGCTCATCCGGGACGCCGCGGGGAAAGTCTCATTTT. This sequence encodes CASSSGTPRGKSHF.

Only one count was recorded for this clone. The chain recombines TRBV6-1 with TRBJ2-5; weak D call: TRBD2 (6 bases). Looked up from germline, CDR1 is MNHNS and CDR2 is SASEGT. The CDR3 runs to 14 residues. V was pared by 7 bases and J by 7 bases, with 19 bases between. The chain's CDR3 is CASTEGLTVGTQYF. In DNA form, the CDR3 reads TGTGCCAGCACGGAGGGACTCACGGTTGGGACCCAGTACTTC.

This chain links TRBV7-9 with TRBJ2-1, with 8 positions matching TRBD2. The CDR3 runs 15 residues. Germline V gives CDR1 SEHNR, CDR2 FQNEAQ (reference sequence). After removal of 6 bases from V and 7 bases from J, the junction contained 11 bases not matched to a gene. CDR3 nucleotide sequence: TGTGCCAGCAGACCGACTAGCGCCCCTGGGAATGAGCAGTTCTTC. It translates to CASRPTSAPGNEQFF.

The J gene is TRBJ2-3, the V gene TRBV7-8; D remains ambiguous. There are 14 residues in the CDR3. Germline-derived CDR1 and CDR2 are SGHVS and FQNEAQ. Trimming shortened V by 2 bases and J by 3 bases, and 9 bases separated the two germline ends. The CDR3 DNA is TGTGCCAGCAGCTTATCGGATACGACAGATACGCAGTATTTT. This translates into CASSLSDTTDTQYF.

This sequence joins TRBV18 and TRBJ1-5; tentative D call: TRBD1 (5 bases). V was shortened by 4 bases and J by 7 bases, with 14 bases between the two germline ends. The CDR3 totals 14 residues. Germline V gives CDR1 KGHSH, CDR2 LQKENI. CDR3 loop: CASSLTGGEQPQHF. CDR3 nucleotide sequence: TGTGCCAGCTCACTCACTGGGGGGGAGCAGCCCCAGCATTTT.

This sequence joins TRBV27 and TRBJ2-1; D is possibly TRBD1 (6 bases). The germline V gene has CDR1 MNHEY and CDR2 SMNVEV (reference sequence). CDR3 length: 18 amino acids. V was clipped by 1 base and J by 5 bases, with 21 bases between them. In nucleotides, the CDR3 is TGTGCCAGCAGTTTATGGGGGCCACGGCCACAAAATGACAATGAGCAGTTCTTC. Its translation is CASSLWGPRPQNDNEQFF.